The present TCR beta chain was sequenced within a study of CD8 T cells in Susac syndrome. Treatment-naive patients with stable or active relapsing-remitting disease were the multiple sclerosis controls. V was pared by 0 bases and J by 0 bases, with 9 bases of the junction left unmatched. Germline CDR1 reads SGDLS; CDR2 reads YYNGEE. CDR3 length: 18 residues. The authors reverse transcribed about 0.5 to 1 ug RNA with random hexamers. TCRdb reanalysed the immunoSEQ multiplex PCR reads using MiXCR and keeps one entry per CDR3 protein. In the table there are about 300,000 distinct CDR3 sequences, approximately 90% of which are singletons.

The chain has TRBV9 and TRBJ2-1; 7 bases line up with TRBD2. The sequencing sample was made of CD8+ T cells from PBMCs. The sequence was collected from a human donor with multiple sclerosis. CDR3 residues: CASSVEGGTLSSYNEQFF. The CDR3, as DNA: TGTGCCAGCAGCGTAGAGGGAGGGACTCTGAGCTCCTACAATGAGCAGTTCTTC.